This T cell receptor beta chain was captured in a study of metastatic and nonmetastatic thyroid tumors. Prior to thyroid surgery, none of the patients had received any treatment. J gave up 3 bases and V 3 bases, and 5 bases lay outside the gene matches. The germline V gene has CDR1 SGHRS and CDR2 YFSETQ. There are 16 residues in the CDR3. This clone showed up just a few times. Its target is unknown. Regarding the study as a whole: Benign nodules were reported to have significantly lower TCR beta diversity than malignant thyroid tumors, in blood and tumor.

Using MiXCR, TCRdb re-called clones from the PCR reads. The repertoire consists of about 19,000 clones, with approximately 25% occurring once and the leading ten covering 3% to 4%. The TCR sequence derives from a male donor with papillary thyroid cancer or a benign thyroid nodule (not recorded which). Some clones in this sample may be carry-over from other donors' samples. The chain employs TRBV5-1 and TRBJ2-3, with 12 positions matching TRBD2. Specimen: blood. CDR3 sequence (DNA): TGCGCCAGCAGCTCAACGACTAGCGGGAGTACAGATACGCAGTATTTT. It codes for CASSSTTSGSTDTQYF. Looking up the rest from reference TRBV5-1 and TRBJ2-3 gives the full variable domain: KAGVTQTPRYLIKTRGQQVTLSCSPISGHRSVSWYQQTPGQGLQFLFEYFSETQRNKGNFPGRFSGRQFSNSRSEMNVSTLELGDSALYLCASSSTTSGSTDTQYFGPGTRLTVL.